The following is a TCR beta chain sequence with its context. Profiling relied on immunoSEQ multiplex PCR, and the TCRdb table lists in-frame clones only, not all of them. The table lists about 480,000 clones, approximately 90% of them singletons. The data were obtained in a study of blood T cell repertoires in COVID-19. Study details: T cells, B-cell-depleted T cells, or PBMCs provided the cDNA or gDNA that served as material.

Sequenced: PBMCs or T cells enriched from blood (not recorded which). The source of this sequence is a woman between 55 and 75 years old who had recovered from COVID-19.

CDR3 in DNA: TGTGCCAGCACCCCGGGACTAGCGGGGTTCGGGGAGCTGTTTTTT. Residues: CASTPGLAGFGELFF. The gene calls are TRBV27 and TRBJ2-2, with TRBD2 matching 13 bases. The trim removed 7 bases at V and 7 bases at J, leaving 6 bases unmatched. Germline V gene lookup returns CDR1 MNHEY and CDR2 SMNVEV (reference sequence). The CDR3 sequence is 15 residues long.